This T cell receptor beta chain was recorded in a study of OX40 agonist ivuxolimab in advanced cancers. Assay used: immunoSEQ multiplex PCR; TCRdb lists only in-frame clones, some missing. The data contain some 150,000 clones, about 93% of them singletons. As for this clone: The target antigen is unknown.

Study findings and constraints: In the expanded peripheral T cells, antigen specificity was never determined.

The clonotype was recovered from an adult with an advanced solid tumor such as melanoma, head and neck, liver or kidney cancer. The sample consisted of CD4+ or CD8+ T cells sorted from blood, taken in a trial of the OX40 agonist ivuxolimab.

Here the CDR3 reads CASRLTGEYSFVQYF. The CDR3 bases are TGTGCCAGCAGGCTTACCGGGGAATACAGTTTTGTGCAGTACTTC. The chain carries TRBV6-5 and TRBJ2-7; perhaps TRBD2 as D (5 bases). The CDR3 covers 15 residues. Germline V gene sequence: CDR1 MNHEY, CDR2 SVGAGI. The V gene lost 6 bases and the J gene lost 9 bases, with 24 bases spanning the gap.